The 2 T cell receptor beta chains reported below all come from one sample, sequenced in a study of T cells in Graves' hyperthyroidism and ophthalmopathy. Template material for amplifying TCR beta CDR3 regions consisted of RNA transcripts. First-round RT-PCR targeting the TCR CDR3 was performed with the HTBI primer set. TCRdb reanalysed the multiplex PCR reads using MiXCR and keeps one entry per CDR3 protein. There are some 500,000 distinct CDR3 sequences in the sample; over 13% occur only once, and 15% to 20% lies in the top ten. The sequenced sample consisted of blood. These TCRs come from a woman younger than 30 with Graves' hyperthyroidism.

This clonotype has at least ten counts. The rearrangement joins TRBV9 to TRBJ2-7; 8 nucleotides match TRBD2. CDR1 is SGDLS and CDR2 is YYNGEE in the germline V gene. The CDR3 loop spans 18 amino acids. Unmatched junction bases numbered 13, after V lost 0 bases and J lost 2 bases. In DNA form, the CDR3 reads TGTGCCAGCAGCGTAGAGCCCGGGGGGGCTAGCGGAACCTACGAGCAGTACTTC. Translating gives CASSVEPGGASGTYEQYF.

This clonotype was observed many times. The chain has TRBV6-1 and TRBJ1-5; TRBD1 matches 8 bases. The CDR3 spans 15 residues. The V gene's germline CDR1 is MNHNS and CDR2 SASEGT. With V trimmed by 6 bases and J by 6 bases, 10 bases remained unmatched. In DNA, the CDR3 is TGTGCCAGCAGACAGGACAGGGCTTTGGGTCAGCCCCAGCATTTT. Its translation: CASRQDRALGQPQHF.